This paragraph covers one T cell receptor (beta chain) sequence. The antigen remains undetermined. Through Arm-PCR of CDR3 regions and iRepertoire HTBI primers, TCR beta libraries were built. TCRdb called the multiplex PCR reads again in MiXCR, with one record for every CDR3 protein. The repertoire includes more than 350,000 distinct CDR3 sequences, 21% of them detected once, and roughly an eighth sits in the top ten. This record belongs to a study of regulatory T cells in long-lasting Graves disease. General study points: Relative to newly diagnosed Graves' patients, persistent ones had lower TCR diversity. Favoring TRBV28, TRBJ1-2 and TRBJ2-5 was a feature seen in persistent disease.

Germline trimming cut 3 bases from V and 3 bases from J; bases unmatched to any gene: 14. This CDR3 comprises 19 residues. Per the germline V gene, CDR1 is KGHSH and CDR2 is LQKENI. Time point of the sample: persistent/refractory GD, antithyroid drugs over 5 years with positive TRAb. Preparation of the TCR library used RNA extracted from PBMCs. Diagnosing Graves' disease relied on the American Thyroid Association guidelines. The chain links TRBV18 to TRBJ2-2, with 9 positions matching TRBD1. The TCR originated in a female donor with Graves disease. Sequencing was performed on peripheral blood mononuclear cells (PBMCs), taken when the disease was refractory, from a patient treated with antithyroid drugs. CDR3 residues: CASSPPGQGWLAYTGELFF. The DNA of the CDR3 is TGTGCCAGCTCACCTCCGGGACAGGGTTGGTTGGCGTACACCGGGGAGCTGTTTTTT.